This T cell receptor beta chain was recovered during a study of PD-1 blockade in classical Hodgkin lymphoma. Study overall: Patients were dosed intravenously with nivolumab at 3 mg/kg every 2 weeks.

The method was immunoSEQ multiplex PCR; TCRdb's version includes in-frame clones alone and lacks a portion of them. Of 25,000 to 30,000 clones in the sample, roughly 80% were seen once. Every patient had relapsed following autologous stem cell transplantation, and cohorts differed in brentuximab vedotin exposure. Negative magnetic selection isolated CD4+ T cells from thawed PBMCs. Concerning this clone: Its antigen remains unidentified.

Germline CDR1 reads MNHNS; CDR2 reads SASEGT. The CDR3 contains 14 residues. V lost 7 bases and J lost 2, with 14 bases in between. Whole-study results and caveats: Reports described newly diagnosed patients as having lower baseline TCR diversity than healthy donors. Only CD4+ TCR diversity, not CD8+, had risen significantly by C4D1.

The sequences come from CD4+ T cells from blood, collected at baseline. The clonotype was recovered from a human donor with classical Hodgkin lymphoma. J is TRBJ1-2 and V is TRBV6-1; tentatively, D is TRBD1 (5 bases). CDR3 loop: CASTPAGPNYGYTF. The CDR3 nucleotides read TGTGCCAGCACCCCGGCGGGGCCCAACTATGGCTACACCTTC.